This is a list of T cell receptor beta chains from one sample in a study of cytomegalovirus exposure and HLA in healthy donors. Libraries were prepared by immunoSEQ multiplex PCR; TCRdb keeps only in-frame clonotypes and omits some of them. The table has approximately 120,000 clones, about 71% seen once. The sequenced sample was PBMCs. The receptors were gathered from a woman in her forties or fifties in good health and CMV-seronegative. The CDR3 runs from the conserved cysteine through the conserved F or W.

v_gene: TRBV7-9; j_gene: TRBJ1-5; CDR3aa: CASSATGGGDQPQHF
v_gene: TRBV21-1; j_gene: TRBJ1-2; CDR3aa: CASSKEAGGVLYGYTF
v_gene: TRBV6-5; j_gene: TRBJ2-7; CDR3aa: CASSLDRGYEQYF
v_gene: TRBV5-1; j_gene: TRBJ2-1; CDR3aa: CASSLSGYSYNEQFF
v_gene: TRBV28; j_gene: TRBJ2-7; CDR3aa: CASRPGTKAYEQYF
v_gene: TRBV9; j_gene: TRBJ2-1; CDR3aa: CASSVAAGAYNEQFF
v_gene: TRBV4-3; j_gene: TRBJ2-1; CDR3aa: CASSQGRTSGSPYNEQFF
v_gene: TRBV28; j_gene: TRBJ2-7; CDR3aa: CASRPGTGSNEQYF
v_gene: TRBV5-8; j_gene: TRBJ1-5; CDR3aa: CASSSNWRGSGQPQHF
v_gene: TRBV28; j_gene: NA; CDR3aa: CASRKTGGYEQYF
v_gene: TRBV6-5; j_gene: TRBJ2-5; CDR3aa: CASSYSGGGGETQYF
v_gene: TRBV14; j_gene: TRBJ2-3; CDR3aa: CASSVQINSDTQYF
v_gene: TRBV19; j_gene: TRBJ1-2; CDR3aa: CASSNGYGYTF
v_gene: TRBV14; j_gene: TRBJ2-3; CDR3aa: CASSQVAGVSTDTQYF
v_gene: TRBV7-8; j_gene: TRBJ2-7; CDR3aa: CASTLGGTYEQYF
v_gene: TRBV6-5; j_gene: TRBJ2-1; CDR3aa: CASSRGPSEQFF
v_gene: TRBV10-2; j_gene: TRBJ2-3; CDR3aa: CASSEASPTQYF
v_gene: TRBV7-9; j_gene: TRBJ2-5; CDR3aa: CASSRGETQYF
v_gene: TRBV9; j_gene: TRBJ2-4; CDR3aa: CASSTGENIQYF
v_gene: TRBV18; j_gene: TRBJ1-5; CDR3aa: CASSPPTASNQPQHF
v_gene: TRBV28; j_gene: TRBJ2-2; CDR3aa: CASRVAGGTGELFF
v_gene: TRBV15; j_gene: TRBJ2-7; CDR3aa: CATSRDPSYEQYF
v_gene: TRBV6-5; j_gene: TRBJ2-6; CDR3aa: CASKTGFSGANVLTF
v_gene: TRBV7-2; j_gene: TRBJ1-4; CDR3aa: CASSQNRATNEKLFF
v_gene: TRBV28; j_gene: TRBJ2-5; CDR3aa: CASSWHRDRLYF
v_gene: TRBV28; j_gene: TRBJ2-1; CDR3aa: CASSKGLAGVTQFF
v_gene: TRBV19; j_gene: TRBJ2-1; CDR3aa: CASSIVAGGENEQFF
v_gene: TRBV5-1; j_gene: TRBJ2-7; CDR3aa: CASSPGTSGYEQYF